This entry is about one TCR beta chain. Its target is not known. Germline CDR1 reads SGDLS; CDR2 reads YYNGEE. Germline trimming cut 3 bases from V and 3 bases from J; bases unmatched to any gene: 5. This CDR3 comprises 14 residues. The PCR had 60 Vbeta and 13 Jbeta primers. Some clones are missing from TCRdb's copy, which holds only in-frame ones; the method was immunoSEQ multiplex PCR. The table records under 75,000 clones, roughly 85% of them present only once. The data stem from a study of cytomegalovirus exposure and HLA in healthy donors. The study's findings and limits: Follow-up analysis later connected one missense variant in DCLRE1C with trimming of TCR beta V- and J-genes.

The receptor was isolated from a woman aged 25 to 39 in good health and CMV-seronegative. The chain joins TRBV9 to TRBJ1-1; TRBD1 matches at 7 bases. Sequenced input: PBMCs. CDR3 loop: CASSARDSYTEAFF. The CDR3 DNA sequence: TGTGCCAGCAGCGCCCGGGACAGTTACACTGAAGCTTTCTTT.